The 20 T cell receptor beta chains presented below share a single source sample, sequenced in a study of CD8 T cells in ankylosing spondylitis. TCRdb recomputed calls from the 5' RACE reads with MiXCR, one row per CDR3 protein. The sample yields roughly 230,000 distinct CDR3 sequences, 18% seen once. The material sequenced was blood, either unsorted or a sorted T cell fraction (not recorded which). The receptors derive from a male donor with ankylosing spondylitis or in good health (not recorded which).

The CDR3 here is CAISESLSGRAESEQFF. As DNA, the CDR3 is TGTGCCATCAGTGAATCTTTGAGCGGGAGGGCCGAGAGTGAGCAGTTCTTC. The chain uses TRBV10-3 and TRBJ2-1; 10 bases line up with TRBD2. The CDR3 is made up of 17 amino acids. With V trimmed by 3 bases and J by 9 bases, 14 bases remained unmatched. CDR1 and CDR2 from the germline V gene are ENHRY and SYGVKD.

Note on this clonotype: Germline is not matched at one junction end, which may reflect a read error. This chain links TRBV27 with TRBJ1-1; perhaps TRBD1 as D (5 bases). Germline V lookup: CDR1 MNHEY, CDR2 SMNVEV (reference sequence). The CDR3 length is 13 residues. CDR3 in amino acids: CASSFSGNPEAFF. The CDR3 DNA is TGTGCCAGCAGTTTTTCAGGGAACCCTGAAGCTTTCTTT.

This clonotype appeared a few times. The rearrangement joins TRBV28 to TRBJ2-3, with 10 bases that match TRBD2. Germline loops: CDR1 MDHEN, CDR2 SYDVKM. There are 14 residues in the CDR3. The J segment lost 2 bases and the V segment lost 5 bases, leaving 1 base of the junction unmatched. The CDR3 loop is CASSGTSVTDTQYF. The DNA for the CDR3 is TGTGCCAGCAGTGGGACTAGCGTCACAGATACGCAGTATTTT.

The sample holds a few counts of this clonotype. This chain joins TRBV20-1 and TRBJ2-1; maybe TRBD1 (6 bases). The V gene lost 4 bases and the J gene lost 0 bases, with 13 bases spanning the gap. The germline gives CDR1 DFQATT, CDR2 SNEGSKA (reference sequence). This CDR3 has 15 amino acids. CDR3 protein: CSATHRERSYNEQFF. In DNA, the CDR3 is TGCAGTGCTACCCACAGGGAGCGCTCCTACAATGAGCAGTTCTTC.

This clonotype appeared a few times. V and J are TRBV6-2 or TRBV6-3 and TRBJ2-5; 9 bases line up with TRBD2. In germline, CDR1 is MNHEY, CDR2 SVGEGT. This CDR3 is 19 amino acids long. After removal of 8 bases from V and 3 bases from J, the junction contained 22 bases not matched to a gene. The chain's CDR3 is CASRGGQVGRLAEKETQYF. The DNA for the CDR3 is TGTGCCAGCCGTGGAGGACAGGTGGGGAGACTAGCGGAGAAAGAGACCCAGTACTTC.

The sample holds a few counts of this clonotype. The CDR3, as DNA: TGCGCCAGCAGCCAAGAATCGGCGGGAGCGCGGGACATTCAGTACTTC. Protein: CASSQESAGARDIQYF. The chain is built from TRBV4-3 and TRBJ2-4, with 7 bases fitting TRBD2. V shed 0 bases, J shed 8 bases, and the junction held 10 bases outside the gene matches. Germline lookup yields CDR1 LGHNA and CDR2 YSLEER. The CDR3 totals 16 residues.

The J gene is TRBJ2-5, the V gene TRBV25-1; D is possibly TRBD1 (6 bases). Germline CDR1 MGHDK, CDR2 SYGVNS. This CDR3 has 15 amino acids. Trimming cost V 0 bases and J 2 bases, with 10 bases left between them. As DNA, the CDR3 is TGTGCCAGCAGTGAATACGGCAGGGGACAAGAGACCCAGTACTTC. This gives the protein CASSEYGRGQETQYF.

This clonotype was counted ten times or more. The J gene is TRBJ2-1, the V gene TRBV4-3, with D possibly being TRBD2 (6 bases). Germline V gene lookup returns CDR1 LGHNA and CDR2 YSLEER. V gave up 0 bases and J gave up 7 bases, with 16 bases separating them. The CDR3 contains 16 residues. CDR3 in amino acids: CASSQDLWRGTNEQFF. CDR3 DNA: TGCGCCAGCAGCCAAGATCTCTGGCGGGGAACAAATGAGCAGTTCTTC.

The V gene is TRBV20-1, the J gene TRBJ2-7; 8 bases match TRBD2. This CDR3 spans 14 amino acids. Unmatched junction bases numbered 12, after V lost 5 bases and J lost 6 bases. The germline V gene has CDR1 DFQATT and CDR2 SNEGSKA (reference sequence). CDR3 coding DNA: TGCAGTGCTCCAGCCACGGGACTAGAGGTCGAGCAGTACTTC. Protein product: CSAPATGLEVEQYF.

This clonotype was found many times. The V and J genes are TRBV10-3 and TRBJ2-3; D remains unclear. V lost 1 base to trimming and J lost 4 bases, with 6 bases between them. The CDR3 covers 13 residues. Germline V gives CDR1 ENHRY, CDR2 SYGVKD. As DNA, the CDR3 is TGTGCCATCAGTGAGTTGGCTTCAGATACGCAGTATTTT. Encoded protein: CAISELASDTQYF.

This chain joins TRBV3-1 and TRBJ1-5; D remains ambiguous. Germline V gene sequence: CDR1 LGHDT, CDR2 YNNKEL (reference sequence). This CDR3 has 15 amino acids. Trimming cost V 1 base and J 3 bases, with 10 bases left between them. The CDR3 nucleotides read TGTGCCAGCAGCCAAGGGGGTGACACCAATCAGCCCCAGCATTTT. Its protein is CASSQGGDTNQPQHF.

The chain joins TRBV5-6 to TRBJ2-4; TRBD1 matches 9 bases. Germline V gives CDR1 SGHDT, CDR2 YYEEEE. The V gene end was trimmed by 3 bases and the J gene end by 7 bases; junction bases not matched to a gene: 8. This CDR3 is built from 15 residues. The CDR3 nucleotides are TGTGCCAGCAGCTCCCTGACAGGGGGTATTAACATTCAGTACTTC. Protein product: CASSSLTGGINIQYF. The full variable domain, with the rest looked up from reference TRBV5-6 and TRBJ2-4, is DAGVTQSPTHLIKTRGQQVTLRCSPKSGHDTVSWYQQALGQGPQFIFQYYEEEERQRGNFPDRFSGHQFPNYSSELNVNALLLGDSALYLCASSSLTGGINIQYFGAGTRLSVL.

This clonotype has a handful of counts. The V and J genes are TRBV15 and TRBJ1-4, with D tentatively TRBD1 (5 bases). The CDR3 covers 15 residues. Germline CDR1 LNHNV, CDR2 YYDKDF (reference sequence). V was shortened by 0 bases and J by 3 bases, with 8 bases between the two germline ends. The CDR3 loop reads CATSRDGGANEKLFF. The CDR3 coding sequence is TGTGCCACCAGCAGAGATGGGGGAGCTAATGAAAAACTGTTTTTT. Full variable domain (rest looked up from reference TRBV15 and TRBJ1-4): DAMVIQNPRYQVTQFGKPVTLSCSQTLNHNVMYWYQQKSSQAPKLLFHYYDKDFNNEADTPDNFQSRRPNTSFCFLDIRSPGLGDTAMYLCATSRDGGANEKLFFGSGTQLSVL.

The V gene is TRBV5-1, the J gene TRBJ2-2, with D possibly being TRBD2 (5 bases). Germline V gene sequence: CDR1 SGHRS, CDR2 YFSETQ. This CDR3 region has 17 residues. V lost 0 bases and J 3 bases, leaving 15 bases between the germline ends. The CDR3 DNA reads as TGCGCCAGCAGCTTGGATCTAGATCGAGGGCACACCGGGGAGCTGTTTTTT. It codes for CASSLDLDRGHTGELFF. Supplemented by reference TRBV5-1 and TRBJ2-2, the full variable domain reads KAGVTQTPRYLIKTRGQQVTLSCSPISGHRSVSWYQQTPGQGLQFLFEYFSETQRNKGNFPGRFSGRQFSNSRSEMNVSTLELGDSALYLCASSLDLDRGHTGELFFGEGSRLTVL.

This clonotype was found a few times. The V and J genes are TRBV4-1 and TRBJ2-1, with a tentative D call TRBD2 (6 bases). Trimming cost V 3 bases and J 7 bases, with 10 bases left between them. Germline V CDR1 and CDR2: MGHRA, YSYEKL. This CDR3 contains 13 residues. CDR3 in amino acids: CASSHPGENEQFF. CDR3 sequence (DNA): TGCGCCAGCAGCCACCCGGGAGAGAATGAGCAGTTCTTC.

This clonotype was counted ten times or more. This chain uses TRBV6-4 with TRBJ2-7, with 11 bases that match TRBD2. Per the germline V gene, CDR1 is MRHNA and CDR2 is SNTAGT. The CDR3 runs 15 residues. V shed 5 bases, J shed 5 bases, and the junction held 8 bases outside the gene matches. The DNA of the CDR3 is TGTGCCAGCAGTCTTACTAGCGGGAGTCTCAACGAGCAGTACTTC. Residues: CASSLTSGSLNEQYF.

The V and J genes are TRBV29-1 and TRBJ2-1, with 9 bases lining up with TRBD1. V dropped 0 bases and J dropped 4; count of bases not matched to a gene: 7. CDR3 length: 16 amino acids. The germline V gene encodes CDR1 SQVTM and CDR2 ANQGSEA. The CDR3 nucleotides are TGCAGCGTTGAAGATGGAGACAGGGGGGTATACAATGAGCAGTTCTTC. This translates into CSVEDGDRGVYNEQFF.

This clonotype has a count of ten or more. The V and J genes are TRBV5-6 and TRBJ1-5; D is undetermined. Trimming took off 0 bases at V and 6 bases at J, with 7 bases between the two ends. The CDR3 consists of 13 residues. Looked up from germline, CDR1 is SGHDT and CDR2 is YYEEEE. The DNA of the CDR3 is TGTGCCAGCAGCTTGGGGGCTAGTCAGCCCCAGCATTTT. Translated, it gives CASSLGASQPQHF.

This sequence joins TRBV9 and TRBJ2-5, with D maybe TRBD1 (7 bases). The V and J ends lost 4 bases and 6 bases respectively, with 16 bases between them. Germline V lookup: CDR1 SGDLS, CDR2 YYNGEE. There are 14 residues in the CDR3. In DNA, the CDR3 is TGTGCCAGCAGCACCTGGGACAGCGGGCAGACCCAGTACTTC. It specifies CASSTWDSGQTQYF.

This clonotype was found many times. This chain links TRBV12-3 or TRBV12-4 with TRBJ2-5, with D uncertain. V was cut by 1 base and J by 1 base, with 7 bases left in between. The CDR3 sequence is 14 residues long. DNA of the CDR3: TGTGCCAGCAGTTTAGGTGTCAGCCAAGAGACCCAGTACTTC. Its translation: CASSLGVSQETQYF.